Listed below are T cell receptor beta chains from one sample, sequenced in a study of blood T cells in healthy people across ages. TCRdb re-derived calls from the 5' RACE reads in MiXCR, one entry per CDR3 protein. This table holds under 1,000,000 distinct CDR3 sequences, about 46% found once. Sequenced: blood. Receptors were obtained from a man aged 80 or over in good health. Each CDR3 is given with its conserved first and last residue. The D gene is left open where the match is weak. Not every row has a clone size; where given, it reads once, few, many or a size class.

D gene	clone size	J gene	V gene	CDR3 DNA	CDR3 protein
TRBD2	NA	TRBJ2-1	TRBV7-2	TGTGCCAGCAGCTTAACTAGCGGGGGATTTATATCCTACAATGAGCAGTTCTTC	CASSLTSGGFISYNEQFF
TRBD1	many	TRBJ1-2	TRBV7-3	TGTGCCAGCAGCTCAATGCCTCCGGGACAGGGCTATGGCTACACCTTC	CASSSMPPGQGYGYTF
NA	NA	TRBJ2-7	TRBV30	TGTGCCTGGAGTTCCCCCCTTGTAAAGGGTCGATACGAGCAGTACTTC	CAWSSPLVKGRYEQYF
NA	NA	TRBJ1-5	TRBV20-1	TGCAGTGCAAGTGCCCCCTATAGCAATCAGCCCCAGCATTTT	CSASAPYSNQPQHF
TRBD2	NA	TRBJ2-1	TRBV6-1	TGTGCCAGCAGGACTGACCCGGGACTACCGTACAATGAGCAGTTCTTC	CASRTDPGLPYNEQFF
NA	NA	TRBJ2-7	TRBV6-2/TRBV6-3	TGTGCCAGCAGTCCCCCGGGACGGCGATTTTACGAGCAGTACTTC	CASSPPGRRFYEQYF
NA	NA	TRBJ2-7	TRBV27	TGTGCCAGCAGTCCGACCGCCCTGACTAGGAACTACGAGCAGTACTTC	CASSPTALTRNYEQYF
TRBD1	few	TRBJ2-3	TRBV20-1	TGCAGTGCAGGCGTCATGGGACAGGTTAGCACAGATACGCAGTATTTT	CSAGVMGQVSTDTQYF
TRBD2	many	TRBJ2-5	TRBV10-3	TGTGCCATCAGTGAGTCAGTGTCTAGCGGAGAGACCCAGTACTTC	CAISESVSSGETQYF
NA	NA	TRBJ2-3	TRBV15	TGTGCCACCAGCAGAGATTATAACGGGAGAGTTGCAGATACGCAGTATTTT	CATSRDYNGRVADTQYF
NA	many	TRBJ2-5	TRBV20-1	TGCAGTGCTAGAGATAAAGAGGGGGTCCTTCAAGAGACCCAGTACTTC	CSARDKEGVLQETQYF
NA	many	TRBJ2-6	TRBV7-2	TGTGCCAGCAGCTTCACAGGGTCTGGGGCCAACGTCCTGACTTTC	CASSFTGSGANVLTF
NA	few	TRBJ2-5	TRBV20-1	TGCAGTGTGTCCGAGGTTGAGACCCAGTACTTC	CSVSEVETQYF
NA	NA	TRBJ1-2	TRBV6-5	TGTGCCAGCACACGGGGTTCAAACTATGGCTACACCTTC	CASTRGSNYGYTF
TRBD2	NA	TRBJ2-6	TRBV25-1	TGTGCCAGCAGTGAATATCCCGGACTAGCGGGATCTGGGGCCAACGTCCTGACTTTC	CASSEYPGLAGSGANVLTF
NA	once	TRBJ2-6	TRBV10-3	TGTGCCATCAGTGAGAATTTGCAGCGGGCGGATTCTGGGGCCAACGTCCTGACTTTC	CAISENLQRADSGANVLTF
NA	NA	TRBJ1-4	TRBV4-3	TGCGCCAGCAGCCAAGATACGGGGCAGGGGTGGGAAAAACTGTTTTTT	CASSQDTGQGWEKLFF
TRBD1	few	TRBJ1-5	TRBV20-1	TGCAGTGCTAGAGTCCCGACAGGGTATGGCAATCAGCCCCAGCATTTT	CSARVPTGYGNQPQHF
NA	NA	TRBJ2-3	TRBV20-1	TGCAGTGCTAGAGATCCCCGAGCAACGTATACGCAGTATTTT	CSARDPRATYTQYF
NA	NA	TRBJ1-5	TRBV6-2/TRBV6-3	TGTGCCAGCAGTTACTCGTTTTCCCAGCCCCAGCATTTT	CASSYSFSQPQHF
TRBD1	NA	TRBJ1-5	TRBV20-1	TGCAGTGCATTGACAGGGTTGGGCAATCAGCCCCAGCATTTT	CSALTGLGNQPQHF
TRBD2	few	TRBJ2-1	TRBV2	TGTGCCAGCAGTGTTAGAACGGGAGGCTCTGAGCAGTTCTTC	CASSVRTGGSEQFF
NA	NA	TRBJ2-7	TRBV5-1	TGCGCCAGCAGCTTGGGAGGCACTCAAGAGGCCCAGTACTTC	CASSLGGTQEAQYF
NA	few	TRBJ1-5	TRBV28	TGTGCCAGCAGTTCTCTGGGGAGCAATCAGCCCCAGCATTTT	CASSSLGSNQPQHF
NA	few	TRBJ2-5	TRBV5-1	TGCGCCAGCAGCGTGGCCCTAAATTGGGAGCAGTACTTC	CASSVALNWEQYF
NA	NA	TRBJ2-5	TRBV12-3/TRBV12-4	TGCGCCAGCAGCATATGGGGAGGAGAGACCCAGTACTTC	CASSIWGGETQYF
NA	many	TRBJ2-1	TRBV7-2	TGTGCCAGCAGCCCAAAAACTTCCGGGGAGCAGTTCTTC	CASSPKTSGEQFF
NA	NA	TRBJ1-2	TRBV5-1	TGCGCCAGCAGCTTGTCTTCGCGAGGGGGTGATGGCTACACCTTC	CASSLSSRGGDGYTF
NA	NA	TRBJ2-7	TRBV29-1	TGCAGCGTTGGTCATAGGACTTACGAGCAGTACTTC	CSVGHRTYEQYF
TRBD2	few	TRBJ2-7	TRBV10-3	TGTGCCATCAGTGAGTATAGCGGGAGGGCCGGCGAGCAGTACTTC	CAISEYSGRAGEQYF
NA	NA	TRBJ1-1	TRBV7-3	TGTGCCAGCAGCCTAGGGGGTCGGTCAGTTGAAGCTTTCTTT	CASSLGGRSVEAFF
TRBD1	NA	TRBJ1-2	TRBV24-1	TGTGCCACCAGTGATGCGGACAGGGACTATGGCTACACCTTC	CATSDADRDYGYTF
TRBD1	few	TRBJ1-2	TRBV7-3	TGTGCCAGCAGCCCCTCAGGGGGCAACTATGGCTACACCTTC	CASSPSGGNYGYTF
TRBD1	NA	TRBJ2-1	TRBV10-3	TGTGCCACAGCCGGACAGGGGGACAATGAGCAGTTCTTC	CATAGQGDNEQFF
TRBD1	NA	TRBJ2-5	TRBV7-9	TGTGCCAGCAGCCAGGGGGCTGATTACAATGAGCAGTACTTC	CASSQGADYNEQYF
TRBD2	NA	TRBJ2-1	TRBV20-1	TGCAGTGCTAGAGGAAGCGGGATCCTCTATGAGCAGGTCTTC	CSARGSGILYEQVF
NA	NA	TRBJ2-5	TRBV5-6	TGTGCCAGCAGCTTGGGGGAACTGCGTAGGTTACGAACGGGAGAGACCCAGTACTTC	CASSLGELRRLRTGETQYF
TRBD1	few	TRBJ1-2	TRBV9	TGTGCCAGCAGCGACCCGGGACAGAGGACTAACTATGGCTACACCTTC	CASSDPGQRTNYGYTF
NA	NA	TRBJ2-2	TRBV29-1	TGCAGCGTTGTGGAAATTGCCCCGAACACCGGGGAGCTGTTTTTT	CSVVEIAPNTGELFF
TRBD2	NA	TRBJ2-5	TRBV20-1	TGCAGTGCTACCCTCGGGACTAGCGGGTACCAAGAGACCCAGTACTTC	CSATLGTSGYQETQYF
NA	NA	TRBJ2-1	TRBV29-1	TGCAGCGTTGTTGCGGCCGATGAGCAGTTCTTC	CSVVAADEQFF
TRBD1	NA	TRBJ2-2	TRBV12-3/TRBV12-4	TGTGCCAGCAGTTTTGGGACAGGGATCGGGGAGCTGTTTTTT	CASSFGTGIGELFF
NA	many	TRBJ2-5	TRBV5-1	TGCGCCAGCAGCTTGGGGGGACGCCTCGGGGAGACCCAGTACTTC	CASSLGGRLGETQYF